The 10 T cell receptor beta chains below come from one sample, sequenced in a study of shared T cell receptors in the human thymus (dated by TCRdb to the early 2020s). Library generation was performed with the immunoSEQ multiplex PCR assay. Entries here come from immuneACCESS through TCRdb and include only in-frame sequences with V and J called. Some clones fail to appear in such tables; in the studies checked, an unresolved V gene covers under half of the shortfall, and the cause of the remainder is unknown. The sample includes about 710,000 clones, with about 89% observed a single time. The ten largest clonotypes hold roughly 0.0087% of the sample. The sample was also reused in another study, on human thymus T cells.

The sample consisted of thymocytes. The receptors were sampled from a boy younger than two with a congenital heart defect. Donor details come from another sample of the same person, matched by shared clones.

The chain carries TRBV4-3 and TRBJ2-1; a weak D match, TRBD1 (5 bases). The CDR3 is 16 residues long. The V and J ends lost 2 bases and 7 bases respectively, with 18 bases between them. Germline CDR1 LGHNA, CDR2 YSLEER. In DNA form, the CDR3 reads TGCGCCAGCAGCCAAACCTTTAGGGGTCCCGGGAATGAGCAGTTCTTC. The encoded protein is CASSQTFRGPGNEQFF.

V usage is TRBV19 and J usage is TRBJ1-4; 9 bases match TRBD1. J lost 7 bases, V lost 5 bases, and 11 bases had no gene match. Germline values: CDR1 LNHDA, CDR2 SQIVND (reference sequence). The CDR3 is made up of 16 amino acids. CDR3 coding DNA: TGTGCCAGTAGTTATAACGCCGGGACAGGGAGTGAAAAACTGTTTTTT. Translated: CASSYNAGTGSEKLFF.

The chain carries TRBV27 and TRBJ2-7; D is undetermined. CDR3 length: 12 amino acids. Germline assignment: CDR1 MNHEY and CDR2 SMNVEV (reference sequence). V dropped 5 bases and J dropped 7 bases, with 12 bases sitting between them. The CDR3 sequence is CASSPTFGEQYF. DNA for the CDR3: TGTGCCAGCAGTCCCACCTTCGGGGAGCAGTACTTC.

The V and J genes are TRBV18 and TRBJ2-1; no clear D gene. V was shortened by 5 bases and J by 2 bases, with 10 bases between the two germline ends. The CDR3 length is 14 residues. CDR1 and CDR2 (germline): KGHSH, LQKENI. The CDR3 DNA follows: TGTGCCAGCTCAAACCCGTTAGCCTACAATGAGCAGTTCTTC. Its protein is CASSNPLAYNEQFF.

DNA of the CDR3: TGTGCCAGCAGTTTTCTATCGGGAGAACTACACAATGAGCAGTTCTTC. The encoded protein is CASSFLSGELHNEQFF. The V call is TRBV28, the J call TRBJ2-1; weak D call: TRBD2 (6 bases). Trimming cost V 3 bases and J 5 bases, with 17 bases left between them. Germline loops: CDR1 MDHEN, CDR2 SYDVKM. The length of the CDR3 is 16 residues. Complete variable domain (other parts from reference TRBV28 and TRBJ2-1): DVKVTQSSRYLVKRTGEKVFLECVQDMDHENMFWYRQDPGLGLRLIYFSYDVKMKEKGDIPEGYSVSREKKERFSLILESASTNQTSMYLCASSFLSGELHNEQFFGPGTRLTVL.

The chain employs TRBV5-5 and TRBJ2-7, with a weak D call TRBD1 (6 bases). CDR3 length: 12 residues. Trimming stripped 2 bases from V and 4 bases from J, with 7 bases between. The germline gives CDR1 SGHKS, CDR2 YYEKEE (reference sequence). DNA for the CDR3: TGTGCCAGCAGCTTAGGACAGTACGAGCAGTACTTC. Protein: CASSLGQYEQYF. Filled out from reference TRBV5-5 and TRBJ2-7, the complete variable domain reads DAGVTQSPTHLIKTRGQQVTLRCSPISGHKSVSWYQQVLGQGPQFIFQYYEKEERGRGNFPDRFSARQFPNYSSELNVNALLLGDSALYLCASSLGQYEQYFGPGTRLTVT.

Of note for this clone: Compared with germline, one end of the junction differs, possibly owing to a read error. Within the sample, other DNA sequences also encode this same CDR3. The chain combines TRBV27 with TRBJ2-1; unclear D gene. This CDR3 comprises 13 residues. Germline CDR1 and CDR2: MNHEY and SMNVEV (reference sequence). The CDR3 coding sequence is TGTGCCAGCAGTCTATCTACTTACAATGAGCAGTTCTTC. Translated, it gives CASSLSTYNEQFF.

The chain links TRBV5-4 to TRBJ2-7, with a tentative D call TRBD2 (5 bases). The V gene lost 0 bases and the J gene lost 2 bases, with 15 bases spanning the gap. Per the germline V gene, CDR1 is SGHNT and CDR2 is YYREEE (reference sequence). This CDR3 spans 16 amino acids. The CDR3 bases are TGTGCCAGCAGCTTGGCCGCGGGCCACCGGACCTACGAGCAGTACTTC. Translated, it gives CASSLAAGHRTYEQYF.

This chain links TRBV4-1 with TRBJ1-1; the D is unclear. The CDR3 covers 12 residues. V was trimmed by 0 bases and J by 8 bases, leaving 7 bases between them. Germline V gives CDR1 MGHRA, CDR2 YSYEKL. CDR3 protein: CASSQEPGEAFF. Here the CDR3 DNA reads TGCGCCAGCAGCCAAGAACCGGGAGAAGCTTTCTTT.

This chain uses TRBV15 with TRBJ1-5, with 8 bases identical to TRBD1. CDR1 is LNHNV and CDR2 is YYDKDF in the germline V gene (reference sequence). The length of the CDR3 is 14 residues. J was trimmed by 2 bases and V by 9 bases; bases with no gene match: 6. As DNA, the CDR3 is TGTGCCACTCAGGGGGCTCGGGGCAATCAGCCCCAGCATTTT. Its protein product is CATQGARGNQPQHF.